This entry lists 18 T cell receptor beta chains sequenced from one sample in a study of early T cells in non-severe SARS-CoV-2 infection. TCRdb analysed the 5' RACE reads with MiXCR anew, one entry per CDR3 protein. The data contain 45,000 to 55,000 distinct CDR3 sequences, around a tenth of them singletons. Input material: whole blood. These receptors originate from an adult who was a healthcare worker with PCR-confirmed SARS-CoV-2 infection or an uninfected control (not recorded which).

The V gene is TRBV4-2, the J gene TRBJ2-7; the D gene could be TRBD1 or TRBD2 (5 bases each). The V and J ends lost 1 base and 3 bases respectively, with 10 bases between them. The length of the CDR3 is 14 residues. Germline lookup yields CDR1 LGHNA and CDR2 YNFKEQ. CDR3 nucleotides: TGTGCCAGCAGCCAAGTTGGGGGTAACTACGAGCAGTACTTC. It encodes CASSQVGGNYEQYF.

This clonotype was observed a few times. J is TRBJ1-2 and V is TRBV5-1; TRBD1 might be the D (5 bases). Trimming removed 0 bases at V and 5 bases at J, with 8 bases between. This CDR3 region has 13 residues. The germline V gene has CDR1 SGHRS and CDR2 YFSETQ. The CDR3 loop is CASSLAQEYGYTF. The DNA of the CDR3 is TGCGCCAGCAGCTTGGCACAGGAGTATGGCTACACCTTC.

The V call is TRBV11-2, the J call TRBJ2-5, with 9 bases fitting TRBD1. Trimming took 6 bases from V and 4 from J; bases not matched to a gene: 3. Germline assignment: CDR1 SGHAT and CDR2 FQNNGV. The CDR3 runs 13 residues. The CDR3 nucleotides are TGTGCCAGCAGAGTGACAGGGGGAGAGACCCAGTACTTC. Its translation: CASRVTGGETQYF.

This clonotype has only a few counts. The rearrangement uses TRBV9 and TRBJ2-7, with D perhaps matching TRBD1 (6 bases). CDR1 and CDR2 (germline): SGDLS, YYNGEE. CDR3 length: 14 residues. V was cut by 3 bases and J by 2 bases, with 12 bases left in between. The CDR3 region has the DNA TGTGCCAGCAGCGCCGGAGAGGGGGCCTACGAGCAGTACTTC. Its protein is CASSAGEGAYEQYF.

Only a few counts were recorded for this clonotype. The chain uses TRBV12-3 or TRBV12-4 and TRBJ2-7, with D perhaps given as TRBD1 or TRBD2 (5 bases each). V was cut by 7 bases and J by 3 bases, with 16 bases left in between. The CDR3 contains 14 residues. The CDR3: CASTGAMGIYEQYF. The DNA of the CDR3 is TGTGCCAGCACCGGGGCCATGGGGATCTACGAGCAGTACTTC.

The CDR3 sequence: CASSMGQGPFLRAFF. The CDR3 DNA is TGTGCCAGCAGCATGGGACAGGGACCGTTTCTCCGGGCTTTCTTT. The rearrangement joins TRBV5-6 to TRBJ1-1, with 9 nucleotides matching TRBD1. The CDR3 length is 15 residues. Trimming removed 4 bases from V and 11 bases from J; junction bases left unmatched: 15. Germline V gives CDR1 SGHDT, CDR2 YYEEEE. Based on the CDR3 plus reference TRBV5-6 and TRBJ1-1, the full variable domain is DAGVTQSPTHLIKTRGQQVTLRCSPKSGHDTVSWYQQALGQGPQFIFQYYEEEERQRGNFPDRFSGHQFPNYSSELNVNALLLGDSALYLCASSMGQGPFLRAFFGQGTRLTVV.

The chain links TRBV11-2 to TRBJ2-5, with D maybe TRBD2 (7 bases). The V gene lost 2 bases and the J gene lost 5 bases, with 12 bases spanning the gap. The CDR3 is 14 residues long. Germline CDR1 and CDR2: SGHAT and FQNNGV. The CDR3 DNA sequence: TGTGCCAGCAGCTTATACGGGGGGCGCGAGACCCAGTACTTC. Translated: CASSLYGGRETQYF.

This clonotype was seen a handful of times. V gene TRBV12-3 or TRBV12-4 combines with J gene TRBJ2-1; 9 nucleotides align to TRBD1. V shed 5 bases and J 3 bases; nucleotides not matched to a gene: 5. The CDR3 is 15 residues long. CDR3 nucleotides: TGTGCCAGCAGTCTCCGGGACAGGGTCTACAATGAGCAGTTCTTC. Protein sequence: CASSLRDRVYNEQFF.

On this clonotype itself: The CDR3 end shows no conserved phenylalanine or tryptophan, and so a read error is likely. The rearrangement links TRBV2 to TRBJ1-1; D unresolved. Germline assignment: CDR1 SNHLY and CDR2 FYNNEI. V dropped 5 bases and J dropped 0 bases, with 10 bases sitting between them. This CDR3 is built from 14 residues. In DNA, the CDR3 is TGTGCCAGCAGTTACACAGAGATGAACACTGAAGCTTTCTAT. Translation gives CASSYTEMNTEAFY.

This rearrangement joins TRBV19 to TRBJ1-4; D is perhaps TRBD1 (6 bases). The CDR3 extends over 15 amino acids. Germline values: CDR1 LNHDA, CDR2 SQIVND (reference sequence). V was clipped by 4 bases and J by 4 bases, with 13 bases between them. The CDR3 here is CASSKQGLHNEKLFF. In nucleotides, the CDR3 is TGTGCCAGTAGTAAACAGGGTTTACATAATGAAAAACTGTTTTTT.

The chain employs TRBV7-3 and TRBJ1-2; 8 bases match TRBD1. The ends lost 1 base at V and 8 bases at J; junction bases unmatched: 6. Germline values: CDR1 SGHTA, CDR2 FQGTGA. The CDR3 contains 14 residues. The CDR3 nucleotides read TGTGCCAGCAGCTTAAACCAGGGGGCAGGAGGCTACACCTTC. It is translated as CASSLNQGAGGYTF.

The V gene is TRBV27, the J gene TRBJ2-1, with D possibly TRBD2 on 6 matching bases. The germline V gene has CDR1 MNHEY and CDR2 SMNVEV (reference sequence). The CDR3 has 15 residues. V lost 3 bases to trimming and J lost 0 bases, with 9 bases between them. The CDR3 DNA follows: TGTGCCAGCAGTTTTGGGCGGGGCTCCTACAATGAGCAGTTCTTC. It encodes CASSFGRGSYNEQFF.

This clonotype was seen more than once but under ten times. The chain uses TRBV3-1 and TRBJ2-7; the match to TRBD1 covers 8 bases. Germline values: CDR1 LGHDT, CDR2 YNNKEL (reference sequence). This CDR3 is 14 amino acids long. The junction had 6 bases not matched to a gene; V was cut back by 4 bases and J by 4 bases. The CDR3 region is CASSRGTGVYEQYF. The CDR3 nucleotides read TGTGCCAGCAGCCGGGGGACAGGAGTTTACGAGCAGTACTTC.

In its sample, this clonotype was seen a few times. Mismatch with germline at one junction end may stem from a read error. The CDR3: CASSDRGGSHF. CDR3 coding DNA: TGCGCCAGCAGTGATAGGGGCGGGTCCCATTTT. The chain couples TRBV10-2 to TRBJ1-1, with D possibly TRBD1 on 5 matching bases. The CDR3 runs to 11 residues. CDR1 is WSHSY and CDR2 is SAAADI in the germline V gene.

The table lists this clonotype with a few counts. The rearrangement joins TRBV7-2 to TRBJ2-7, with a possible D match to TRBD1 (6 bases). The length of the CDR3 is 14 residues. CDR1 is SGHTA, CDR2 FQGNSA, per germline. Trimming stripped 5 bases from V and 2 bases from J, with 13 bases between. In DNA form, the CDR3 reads TGTGCCAGCAGCCCCCGGACAGTAACCTACGAGCAGTACTTC. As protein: CASSPRTVTYEQYF.

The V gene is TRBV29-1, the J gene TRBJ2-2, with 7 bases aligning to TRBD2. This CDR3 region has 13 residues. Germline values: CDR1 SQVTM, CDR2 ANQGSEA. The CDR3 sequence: CSFRGANTGELFF. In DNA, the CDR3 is TGCAGTTTTCGGGGGGCGAACACCGGGGAGCTGTTTTTT.

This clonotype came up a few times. In DNA, the CDR3 is TGTGCCAGCTCACCTCCCGGACTATCCGGCACGGAGACCCAGTACTTC. The encoded protein is CASSPPGLSGTETQYF. The V and J genes are TRBV18 and TRBJ2-5; tentatively, D is TRBD2 (6 bases). CDR1 and CDR2 from the germline V gene are KGHSH and LQKENI. The CDR3 has 16 amino acids. Trimming left V 3 bases short and J 5 bases short, with 19 bases between. Based on the CDR3 plus reference TRBV18 and TRBJ2-5, the full variable domain is NAGVMQNPRHLVRRRGQEARLRCSPMKGHSHVYWYRQLPEEGLKFMVYLQKENIIDESGMPKERFSAEFPKEGPSILRIQQVVRGDSAAYFCASSPPGLSGTETQYFGPGTRLLVL.

For the CDR3, the DNA is TGTGCCAGCAGGTACCAAGAAAATCAGCCCCAGCATTTT. This codes for CASRYQENQPQHF. The chain is built from TRBV2 and TRBJ1-5; D remains unclear. V was trimmed by 6 bases and J by 4 bases, leaving 10 bases between them. CDR1 is SNHLY, CDR2 FYNNEI, per germline. This CDR3 spans 13 amino acids.